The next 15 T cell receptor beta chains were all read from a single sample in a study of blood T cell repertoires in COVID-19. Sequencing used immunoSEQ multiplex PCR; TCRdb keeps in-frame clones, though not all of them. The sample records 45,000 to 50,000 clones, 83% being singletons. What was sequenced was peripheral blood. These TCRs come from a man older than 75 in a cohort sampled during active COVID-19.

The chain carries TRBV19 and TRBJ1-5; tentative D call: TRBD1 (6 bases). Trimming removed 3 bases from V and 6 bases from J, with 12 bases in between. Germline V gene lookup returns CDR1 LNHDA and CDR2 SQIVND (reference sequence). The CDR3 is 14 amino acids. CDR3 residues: CASSMRGGGQPQHF. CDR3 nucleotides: TGTGCCAGTAGTATGCGAGGGGGTGGTCAGCCCCAGCATTTT.

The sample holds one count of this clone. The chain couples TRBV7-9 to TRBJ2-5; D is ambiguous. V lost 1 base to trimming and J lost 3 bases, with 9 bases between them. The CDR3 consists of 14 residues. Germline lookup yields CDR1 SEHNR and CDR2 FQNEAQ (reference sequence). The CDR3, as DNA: TGTGCCAGCAGCTTAGTTTGGCAGGAAGAGACCCAGTACTTC. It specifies CASSLVWQEETQYF.

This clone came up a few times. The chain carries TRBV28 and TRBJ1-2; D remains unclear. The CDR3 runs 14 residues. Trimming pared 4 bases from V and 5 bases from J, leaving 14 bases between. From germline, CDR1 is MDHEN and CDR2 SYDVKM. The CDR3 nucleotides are TGTGCCAGCAGTTCTCCCCCGGGGTCATATGGCTACACCTTC. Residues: CASSSPPGSYGYTF.

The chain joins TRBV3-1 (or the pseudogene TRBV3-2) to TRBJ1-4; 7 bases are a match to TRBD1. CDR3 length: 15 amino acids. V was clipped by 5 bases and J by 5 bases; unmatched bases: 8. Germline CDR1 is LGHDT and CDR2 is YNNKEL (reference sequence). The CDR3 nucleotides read TGTGCCAGCAGCGCCCAGGGACAGCGGAATGAAAAACTGTTTTTT. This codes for CASSAQGQRNEKLFF.

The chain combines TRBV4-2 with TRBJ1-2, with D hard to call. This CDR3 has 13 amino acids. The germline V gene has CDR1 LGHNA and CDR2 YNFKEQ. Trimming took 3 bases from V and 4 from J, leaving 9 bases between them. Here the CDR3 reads CASSQELFYGYTF. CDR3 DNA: TGTGCCAGCAGCCAGGAGCTCTTCTATGGCTACACCTTC.

CDR3 sequence (DNA): TGCGCCAGCAGCTTCGGGGAGCGGGGGATCTACAATGAGCAGTTCTTC. Protein sequence: CASSFGERGIYNEQFF. V usage is TRBV10-1 and J usage is TRBJ2-1; 8 bases align to TRBD2. Germline V gives CDR1 WNHNN, CDR2 SYGVQD (reference sequence). Trimming removed 6 bases from V and 3 bases from J; junction bases left unmatched: 10. The CDR3 loop spans 16 amino acids.

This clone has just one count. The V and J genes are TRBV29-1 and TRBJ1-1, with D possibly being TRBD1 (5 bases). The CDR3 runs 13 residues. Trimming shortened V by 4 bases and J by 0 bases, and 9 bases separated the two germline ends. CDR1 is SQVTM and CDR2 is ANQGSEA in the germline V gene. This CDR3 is CSVVGTMNTEAFF. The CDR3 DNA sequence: TGCAGCGTTGTAGGGACTATGAACACTGAAGCTTTCTTT.

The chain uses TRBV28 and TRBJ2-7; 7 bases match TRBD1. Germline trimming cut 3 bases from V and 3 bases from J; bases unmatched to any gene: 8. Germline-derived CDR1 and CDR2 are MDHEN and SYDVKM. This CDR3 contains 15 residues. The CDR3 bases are TGTGCCAGCAGTTTCCGCGACAGGGCTTTCTACGAGCAGTACTTC. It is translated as CASSFRDRAFYEQYF.

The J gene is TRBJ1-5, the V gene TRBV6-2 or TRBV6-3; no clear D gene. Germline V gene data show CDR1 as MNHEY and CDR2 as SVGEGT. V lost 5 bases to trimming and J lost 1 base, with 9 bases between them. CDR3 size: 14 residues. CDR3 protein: CASSERRSNQPQHF. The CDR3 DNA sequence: TGTGCCAGCAGTGAGAGGAGAAGCAATCAGCCCCAGCATTTT.

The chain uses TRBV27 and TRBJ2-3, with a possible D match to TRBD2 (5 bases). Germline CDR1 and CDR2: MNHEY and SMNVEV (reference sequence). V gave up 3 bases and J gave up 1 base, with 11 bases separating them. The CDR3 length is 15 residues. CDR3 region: CASSFWTDRTDTQYF. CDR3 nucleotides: TGTGCCAGCAGTTTCTGGACTGACCGCACAGATACGCAGTATTTT.

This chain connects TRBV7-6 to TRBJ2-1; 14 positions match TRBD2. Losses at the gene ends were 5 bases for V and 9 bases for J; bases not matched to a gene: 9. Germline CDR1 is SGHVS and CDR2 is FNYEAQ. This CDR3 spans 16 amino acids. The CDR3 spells CASSPMGLAGAGEQFF. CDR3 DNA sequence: TGTGCCAGCAGCCCTATGGGACTAGCGGGAGCTGGTGAGCAGTTCTTC.

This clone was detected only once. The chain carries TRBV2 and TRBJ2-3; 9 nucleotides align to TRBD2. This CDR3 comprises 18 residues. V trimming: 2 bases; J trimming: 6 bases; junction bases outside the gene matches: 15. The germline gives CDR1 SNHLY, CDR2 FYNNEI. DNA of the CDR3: TGTGCCAGCAGTGAACCCCAAGGCCTAGCGGGGCGGGGGGATACGCAGTATTTT. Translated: CASSEPQGLAGRGDTQYF.

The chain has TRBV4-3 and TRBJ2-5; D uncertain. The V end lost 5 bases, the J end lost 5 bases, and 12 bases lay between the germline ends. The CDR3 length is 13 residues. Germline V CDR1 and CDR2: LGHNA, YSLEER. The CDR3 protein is CASSERLPETQYF. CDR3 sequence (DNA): TGCGCCAGCAGCGAAAGACTTCCGGAGACCCAGTACTTC.

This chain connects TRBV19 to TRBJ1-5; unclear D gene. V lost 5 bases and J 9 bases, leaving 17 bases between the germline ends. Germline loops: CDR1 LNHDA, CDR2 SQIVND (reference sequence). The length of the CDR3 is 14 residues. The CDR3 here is CASSPPSVNAPQHF. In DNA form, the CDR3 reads TGTGCCAGTAGTCCCCCAAGCGTAAATGCGCCCCAGCATTTT.

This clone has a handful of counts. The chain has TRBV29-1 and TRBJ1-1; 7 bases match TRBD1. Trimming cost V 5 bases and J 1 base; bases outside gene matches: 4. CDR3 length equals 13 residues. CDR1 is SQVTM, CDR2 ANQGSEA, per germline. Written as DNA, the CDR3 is TGCAGCGTTTTAGGGGGCGCGAACACTGAAGCTTTCTTT. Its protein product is CSVLGGANTEAFF.